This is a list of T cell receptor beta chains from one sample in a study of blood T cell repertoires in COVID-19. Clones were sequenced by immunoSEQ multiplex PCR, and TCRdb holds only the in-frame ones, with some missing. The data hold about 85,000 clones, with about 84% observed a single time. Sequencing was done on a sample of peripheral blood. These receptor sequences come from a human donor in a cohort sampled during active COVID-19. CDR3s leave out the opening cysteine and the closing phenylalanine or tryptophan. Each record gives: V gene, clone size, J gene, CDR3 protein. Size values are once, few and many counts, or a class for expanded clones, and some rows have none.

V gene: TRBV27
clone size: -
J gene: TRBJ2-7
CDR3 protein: ASSLTGGGSYEQY

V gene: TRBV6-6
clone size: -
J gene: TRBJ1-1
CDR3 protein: ASSYSGQGVLGAF

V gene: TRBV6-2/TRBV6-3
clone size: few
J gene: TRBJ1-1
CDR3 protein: ASSYQGGRTEAF

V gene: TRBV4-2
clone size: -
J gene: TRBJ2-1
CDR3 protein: ASSHRRGGIDEQF

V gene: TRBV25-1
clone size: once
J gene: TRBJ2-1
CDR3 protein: ASSDGRRGF

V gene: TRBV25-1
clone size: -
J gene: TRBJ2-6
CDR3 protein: ASSPQMRGNSGANVLT

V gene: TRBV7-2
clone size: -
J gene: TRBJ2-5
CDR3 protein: ASSATSGAGETQY

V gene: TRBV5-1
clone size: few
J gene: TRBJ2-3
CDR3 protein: ASSLSAGLTDTQY

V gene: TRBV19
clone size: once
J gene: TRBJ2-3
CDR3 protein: ASSRNPQGMGTDTQY

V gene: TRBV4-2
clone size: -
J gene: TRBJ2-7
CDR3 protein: ASSQGVAGGVYEQY

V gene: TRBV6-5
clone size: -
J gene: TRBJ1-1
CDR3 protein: ASSPRGQGNTEAF

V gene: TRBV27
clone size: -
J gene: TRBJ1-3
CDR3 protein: ASSLGLHSGNTIY

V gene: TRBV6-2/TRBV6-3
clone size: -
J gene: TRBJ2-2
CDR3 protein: ASSYISSGGELF

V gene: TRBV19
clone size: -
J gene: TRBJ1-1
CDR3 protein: ASRGGDLNTEAF

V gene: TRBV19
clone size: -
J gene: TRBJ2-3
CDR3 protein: ASSRHSGGARTDTQY

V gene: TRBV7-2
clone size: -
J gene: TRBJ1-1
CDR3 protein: ASSFTGGPTEAF

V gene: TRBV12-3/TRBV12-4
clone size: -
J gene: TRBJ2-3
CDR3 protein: ASRPQVTDTQY

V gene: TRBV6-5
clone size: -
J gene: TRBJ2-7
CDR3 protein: ASRRNTGAYEQY

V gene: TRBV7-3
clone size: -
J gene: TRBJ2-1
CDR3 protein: ASSLGTSGGFLF

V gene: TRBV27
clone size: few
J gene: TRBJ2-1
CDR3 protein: ASSSPGLAGDRKTYNEQF

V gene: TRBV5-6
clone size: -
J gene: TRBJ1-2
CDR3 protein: ASSPGTGEPNYGYT

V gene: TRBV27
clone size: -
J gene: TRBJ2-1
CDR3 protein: ASSLGGTSGYNEQF

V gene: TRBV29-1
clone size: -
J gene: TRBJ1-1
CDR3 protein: SVEADIDTEAF

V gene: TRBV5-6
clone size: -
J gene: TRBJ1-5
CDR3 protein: ASSSSRTNPSNQPQH

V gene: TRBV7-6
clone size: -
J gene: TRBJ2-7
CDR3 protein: ASSLTASGGYEQY

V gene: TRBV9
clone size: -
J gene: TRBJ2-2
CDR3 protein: ASSDAIAGGNTGELF

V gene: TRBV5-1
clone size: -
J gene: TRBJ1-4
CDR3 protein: ASSLERRREKLF

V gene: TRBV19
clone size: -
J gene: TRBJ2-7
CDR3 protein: ASSDRTGGWDEQY

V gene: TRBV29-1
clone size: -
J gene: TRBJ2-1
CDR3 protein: SCPLVEMYNEQF

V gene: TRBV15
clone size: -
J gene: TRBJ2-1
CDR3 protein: ATSKALAGVYNEQF

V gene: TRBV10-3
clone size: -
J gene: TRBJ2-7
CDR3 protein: AISGQDSYEQY

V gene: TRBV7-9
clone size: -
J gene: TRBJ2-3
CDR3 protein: ASSLSKGVASTDTQY

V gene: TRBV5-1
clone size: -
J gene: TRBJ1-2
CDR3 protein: ASSLYPTGGQYGYT

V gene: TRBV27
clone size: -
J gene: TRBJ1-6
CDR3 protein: ASSSGQGNSPLH

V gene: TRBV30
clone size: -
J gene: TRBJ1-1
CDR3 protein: AWKHTNTEAF

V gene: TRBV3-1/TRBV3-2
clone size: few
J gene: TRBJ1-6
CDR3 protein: ASSPIQGLGSPLH

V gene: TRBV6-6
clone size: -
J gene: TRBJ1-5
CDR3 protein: ASINPRDISTQPQH

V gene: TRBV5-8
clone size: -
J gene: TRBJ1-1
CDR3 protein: ASSLNRQGANTEAF

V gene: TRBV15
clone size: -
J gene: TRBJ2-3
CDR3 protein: ATSSSIGGRTDTQY

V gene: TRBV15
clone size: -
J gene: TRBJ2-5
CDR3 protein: ATSRDLPGYQETQY

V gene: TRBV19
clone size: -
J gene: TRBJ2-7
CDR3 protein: ASSPAEGKQY

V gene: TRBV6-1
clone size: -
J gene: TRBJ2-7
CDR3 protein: ASSEAPLSYEQY

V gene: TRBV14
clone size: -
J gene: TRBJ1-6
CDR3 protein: ASSQEIGRVNSPLH

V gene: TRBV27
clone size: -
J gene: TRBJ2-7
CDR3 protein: ASSPGTATYEQY

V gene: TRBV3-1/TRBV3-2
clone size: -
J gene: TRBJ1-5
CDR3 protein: ASSPSPRPGGNQPQH

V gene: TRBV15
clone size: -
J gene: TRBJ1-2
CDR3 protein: ATSRGQGTLYGYT

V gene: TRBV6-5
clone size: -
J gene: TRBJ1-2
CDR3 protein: ASSSPGQPRGYT

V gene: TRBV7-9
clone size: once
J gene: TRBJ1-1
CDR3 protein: ASSPPGQAGREAF